Reported below is one TCR beta chain. Germline V gene data show CDR1 as SGHRS and CDR2 as YFSETQ. V was clipped by 4 bases and J by 5 bases, with 12 bases between them. This CDR3 has 13 residues. This sample is drawn from a study of cytomegalovirus exposure and HLA in healthy donors. The PCR was carried out with 60 Vbeta primers and 13 Jbeta primers. The table came from immunoSEQ multiplex PCR; TCRdb's copy has only in-frame clones and leaves some out. The sample totals approximately 110,000 clones. The sequence was obtained from a man aged 18 to 35 in good health and CMV-seronegative. The specimen was PBMCs. This chain connects TRBV5-1 to TRBJ1-2; D uncertain. The CDR3, as DNA: TGCGCCAGCAGCGACCAAGGAGGGTATGGCTACACCTTC. This codes for CASSDQGGYGYTF.